The TCR beta chain under discussion was sequenced for a study of blood T cell repertoires in COVID-19. Per the germline V gene, CDR1 is MNHEY and CDR2 is SMNVEV (reference sequence). The CDR3 covers 13 residues. Trimming stripped 7 bases from V and 1 base from J, with 10 bases between. TCRdb's copy holds only in-frame clones and misses some; the assay was immunoSEQ multiplex PCR. In the table there are about 160,000 clones, about 90% of which are singletons. Source material: peripheral blood. This chain joins TRBV27 and TRBJ1-1; D ambiguous. This clonotype was sampled from a man in his 60s with acute or convalescent COVID-19. The CDR3 reads CASTFSQNTEAFF. The CDR3 DNA reads as TGTGCCAGCACCTTTAGTCAGAACACTGAAGCTTTCTTT.